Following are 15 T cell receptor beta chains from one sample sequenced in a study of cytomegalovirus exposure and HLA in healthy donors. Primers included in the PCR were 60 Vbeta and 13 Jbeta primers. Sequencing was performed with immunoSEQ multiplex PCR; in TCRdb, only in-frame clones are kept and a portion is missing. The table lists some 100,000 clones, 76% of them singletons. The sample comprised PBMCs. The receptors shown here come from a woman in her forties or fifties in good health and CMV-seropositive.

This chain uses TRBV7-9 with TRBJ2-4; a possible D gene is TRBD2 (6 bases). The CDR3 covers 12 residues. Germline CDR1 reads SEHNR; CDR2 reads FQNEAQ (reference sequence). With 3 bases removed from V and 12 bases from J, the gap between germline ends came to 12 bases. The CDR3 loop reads CASSFGAGCQYF. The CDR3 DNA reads TGTGCCAGCAGCTTCGGAGCGGGCTGTCAGTACTTC.

The CDR3 DNA reads TGTGCCAGCTCACCGGAGGGGCCCCACGAGCAGTACTTC. Translating gives CASSPEGPHEQYF. This chain connects TRBV18 to TRBJ2-7, with D maybe TRBD2 (6 bases). With 3 bases removed from V and 5 bases from J, the gap between germline ends came to 11 bases. CDR1 and CDR2 from the germline V gene are KGHSH and LQKENI. This CDR3 has 13 residues.

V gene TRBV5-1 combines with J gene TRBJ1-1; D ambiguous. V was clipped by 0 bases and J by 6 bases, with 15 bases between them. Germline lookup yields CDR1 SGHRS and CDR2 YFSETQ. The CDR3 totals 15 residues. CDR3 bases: TGCGCCAGCAGCTTGGCGGCGGGAAGTATAGCTGAAGCTTTCTTT. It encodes CASSLAAGSIAEAFF.

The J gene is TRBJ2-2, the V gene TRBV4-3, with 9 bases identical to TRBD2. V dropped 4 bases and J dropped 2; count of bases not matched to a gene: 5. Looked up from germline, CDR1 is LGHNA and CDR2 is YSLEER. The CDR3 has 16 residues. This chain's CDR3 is CASSRLAGRNTGELFF. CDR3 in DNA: TGCGCCAGCAGCCGTCTAGCGGGGAGAAACACCGGGGAGCTGTTTTTT.

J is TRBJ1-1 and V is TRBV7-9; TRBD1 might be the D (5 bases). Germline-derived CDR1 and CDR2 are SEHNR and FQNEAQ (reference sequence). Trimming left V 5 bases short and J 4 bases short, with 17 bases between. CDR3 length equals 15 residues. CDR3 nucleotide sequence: TGTGCCAGCAGCGGGGGACTAGGGATAGTCACTGAAGCTTTCTTT. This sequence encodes CASSGGLGIVTEAFF.

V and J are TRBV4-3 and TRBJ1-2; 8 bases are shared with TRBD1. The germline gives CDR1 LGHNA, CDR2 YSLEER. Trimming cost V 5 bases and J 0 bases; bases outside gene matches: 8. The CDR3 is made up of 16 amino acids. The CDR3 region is CASSLTGTGSNYGYTF. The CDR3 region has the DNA TGCGCCAGCAGCTTAACCGGGACAGGATCTAACTATGGCTACACCTTC.

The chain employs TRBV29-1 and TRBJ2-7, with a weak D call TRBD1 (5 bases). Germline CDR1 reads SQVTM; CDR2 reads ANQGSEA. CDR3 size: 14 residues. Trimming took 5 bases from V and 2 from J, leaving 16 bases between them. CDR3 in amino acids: CSVQRDQGPYEQYF. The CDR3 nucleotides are TGCAGCGTTCAACGCGATCAGGGCCCCTACGAGCAGTACTTC.

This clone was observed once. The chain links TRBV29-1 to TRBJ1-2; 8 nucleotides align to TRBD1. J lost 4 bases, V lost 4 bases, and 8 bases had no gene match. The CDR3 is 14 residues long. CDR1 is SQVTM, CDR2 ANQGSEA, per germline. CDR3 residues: CSVGPGGAGYGYTF. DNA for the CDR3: TGCAGCGTTGGGCCAGGGGGCGCCGGCTATGGCTACACCTTC.

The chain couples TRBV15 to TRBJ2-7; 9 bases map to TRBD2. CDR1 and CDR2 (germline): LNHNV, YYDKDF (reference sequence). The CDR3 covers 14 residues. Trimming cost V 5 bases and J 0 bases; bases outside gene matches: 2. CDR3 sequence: CATSVGLASYEQYF. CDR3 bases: TGTGCCACCAGCGTGGGACTAGCCTCCTACGAGCAGTACTTC.

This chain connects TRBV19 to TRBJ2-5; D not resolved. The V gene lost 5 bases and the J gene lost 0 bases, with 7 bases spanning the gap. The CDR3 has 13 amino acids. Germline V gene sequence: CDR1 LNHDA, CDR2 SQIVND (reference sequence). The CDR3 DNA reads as TGTGCCAGTAGTCCCGCGTACCAAGAGACCCAGTACTTC. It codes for CASSPAYQETQYF.

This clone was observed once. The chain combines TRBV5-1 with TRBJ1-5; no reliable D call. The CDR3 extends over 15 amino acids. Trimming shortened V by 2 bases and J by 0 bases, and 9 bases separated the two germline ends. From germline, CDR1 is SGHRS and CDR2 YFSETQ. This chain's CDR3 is CASSFGPNSNQPQHF. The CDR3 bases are TGCGCCAGCAGCTTCGGTCCAAATAGCAATCAGCCCCAGCATTTT.

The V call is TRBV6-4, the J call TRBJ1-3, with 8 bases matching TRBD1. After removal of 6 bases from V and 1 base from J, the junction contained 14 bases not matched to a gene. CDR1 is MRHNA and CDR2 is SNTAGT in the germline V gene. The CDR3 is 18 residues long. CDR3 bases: TGTGCCAGCAGCTCAGGGGGCCGGCTCTGGGGATCTGGAAACACCATATATTTT. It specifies CASSSGGRLWGSGNTIYF.

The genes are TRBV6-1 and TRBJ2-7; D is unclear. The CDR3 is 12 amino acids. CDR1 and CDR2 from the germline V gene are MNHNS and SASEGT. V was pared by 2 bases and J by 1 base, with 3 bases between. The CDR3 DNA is TGTGCCAGCAGTGAATCTTCCTACGAGCAGTACTTC. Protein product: CASSESSYEQYF.

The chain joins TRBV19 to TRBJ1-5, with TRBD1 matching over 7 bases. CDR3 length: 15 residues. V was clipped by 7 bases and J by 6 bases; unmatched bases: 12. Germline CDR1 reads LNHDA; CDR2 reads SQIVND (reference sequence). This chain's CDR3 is CASTLGTARRQPQHF. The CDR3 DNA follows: TGTGCCAGTACCCTGGGGACAGCAAGGCGTCAGCCCCAGCATTTT.

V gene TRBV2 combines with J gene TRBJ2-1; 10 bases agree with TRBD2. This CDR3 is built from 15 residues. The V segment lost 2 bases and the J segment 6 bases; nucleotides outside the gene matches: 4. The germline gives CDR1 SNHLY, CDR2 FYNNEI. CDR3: CASSENSGGANEQFF. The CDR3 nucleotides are TGTGCCAGCAGTGAAAACAGCGGGGGGGCCAATGAGCAGTTCTTC.